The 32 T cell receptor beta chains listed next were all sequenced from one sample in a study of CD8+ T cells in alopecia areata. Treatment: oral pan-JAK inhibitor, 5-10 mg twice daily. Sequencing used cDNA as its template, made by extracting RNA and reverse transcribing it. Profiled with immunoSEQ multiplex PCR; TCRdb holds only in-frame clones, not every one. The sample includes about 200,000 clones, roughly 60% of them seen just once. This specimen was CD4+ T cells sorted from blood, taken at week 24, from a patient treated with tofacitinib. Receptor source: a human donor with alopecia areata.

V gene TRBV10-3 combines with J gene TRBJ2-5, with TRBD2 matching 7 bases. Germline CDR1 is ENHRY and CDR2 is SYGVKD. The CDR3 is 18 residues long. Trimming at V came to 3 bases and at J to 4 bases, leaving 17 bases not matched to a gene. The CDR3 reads CAISDLGLAESKAETQYF. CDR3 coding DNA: TGTGCCATCAGTGACTTGGGGCTAGCGGAGTCGAAGGCAGAGACCCAGTACTTC.

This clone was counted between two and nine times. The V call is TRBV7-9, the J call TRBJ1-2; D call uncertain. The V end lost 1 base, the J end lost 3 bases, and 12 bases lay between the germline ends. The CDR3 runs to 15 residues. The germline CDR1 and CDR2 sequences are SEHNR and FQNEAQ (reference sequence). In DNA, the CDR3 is TGTGCCAGCAGCTTAGATTTAGGCGGGCACTATGGCTACACCTTC. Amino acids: CASSLDLGGHYGYTF.

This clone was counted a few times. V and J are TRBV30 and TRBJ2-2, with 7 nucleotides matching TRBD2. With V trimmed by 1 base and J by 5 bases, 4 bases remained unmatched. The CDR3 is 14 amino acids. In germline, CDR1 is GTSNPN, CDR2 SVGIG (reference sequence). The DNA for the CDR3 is TGTGCCTGGAGTGGATCTAGCGGTACCGGGGAGCTGTTTTTT. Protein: CAWSGSSGTGELFF. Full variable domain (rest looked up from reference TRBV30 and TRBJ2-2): SQTIHQWPATLVQPVGSPLSLECTVEGTSNPNLYWYRQAAGRGLQLLFYSVGIGQISSEVPQNLSASRPQDRQFILSSKKLLLSDSGFYLCAWSGSSGTGELFFGEGSRLTVL.

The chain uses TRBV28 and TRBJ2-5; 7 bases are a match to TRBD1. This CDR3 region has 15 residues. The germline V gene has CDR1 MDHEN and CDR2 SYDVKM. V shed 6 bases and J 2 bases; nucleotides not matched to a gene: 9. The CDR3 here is CASSLRQGLQETQYF. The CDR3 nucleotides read TGTGCCAGCAGCTTGCGACAGGGCTTACAAGAGACCCAGTACTTC.

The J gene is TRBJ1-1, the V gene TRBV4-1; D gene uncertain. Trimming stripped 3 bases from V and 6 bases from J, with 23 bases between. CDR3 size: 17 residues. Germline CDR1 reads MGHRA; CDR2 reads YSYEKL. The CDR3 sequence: CASSHPPRAPIGAEAFF. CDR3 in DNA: TGCGCCAGCAGCCATCCTCCCCGGGCCCCTATTGGGGCTGAAGCTTTCTTT.

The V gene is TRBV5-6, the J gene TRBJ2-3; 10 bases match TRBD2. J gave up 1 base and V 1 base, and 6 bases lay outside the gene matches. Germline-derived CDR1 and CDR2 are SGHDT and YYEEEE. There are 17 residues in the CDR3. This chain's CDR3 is CASSLFLAGAGTDTQYF. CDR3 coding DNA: TGTGCCAGCAGCTTGTTTCTAGCGGGAGCCGGCACAGATACGCAGTATTTT.

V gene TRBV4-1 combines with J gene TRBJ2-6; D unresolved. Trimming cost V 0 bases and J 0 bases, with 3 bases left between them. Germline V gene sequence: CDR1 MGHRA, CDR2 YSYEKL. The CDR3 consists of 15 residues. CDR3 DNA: TGCGCCAGCAGCCAAGAGGCCTCTGGGGCCAACGTCCTGACTTTC. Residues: CASSQEASGANVLTF.

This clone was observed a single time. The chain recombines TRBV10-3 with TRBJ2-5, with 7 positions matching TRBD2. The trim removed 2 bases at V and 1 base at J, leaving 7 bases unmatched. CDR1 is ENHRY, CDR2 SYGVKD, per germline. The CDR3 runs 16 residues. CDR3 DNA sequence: TGTGCCATCAGTGAGCCGCGCGGGAGCGGCCAAGAGACCCAGTACTTC. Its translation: CAISEPRGSGQETQYF.

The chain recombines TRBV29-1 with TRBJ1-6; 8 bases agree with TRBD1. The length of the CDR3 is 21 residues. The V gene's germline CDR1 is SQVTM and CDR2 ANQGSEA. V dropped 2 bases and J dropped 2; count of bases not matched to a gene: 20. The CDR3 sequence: CSVEIPDPPDRGNTYNSPLHF. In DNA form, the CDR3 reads TGCAGCGTTGAAATTCCTGATCCGCCTGACAGGGGAAACACCTATAATTCACCCCTCCACTTT. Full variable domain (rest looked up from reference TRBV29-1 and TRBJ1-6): SAVISQKPSRDICQRGTSLTIQCQVDSQVTMMFWYRQQPGQSLTLIATANQGSEATYESGFVIDKFPISRPNLTFSTLTVSNMSPEDSSIYLCSVEIPDPPDRGNTYNSPLHFGNGTRLTVT.

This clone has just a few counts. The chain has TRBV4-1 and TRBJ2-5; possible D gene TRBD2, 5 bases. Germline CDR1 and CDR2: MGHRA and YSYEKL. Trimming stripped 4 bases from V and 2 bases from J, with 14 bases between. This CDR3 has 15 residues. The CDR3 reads CASSPRERGQETQYF. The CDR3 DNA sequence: TGCGCCAGCAGCCCCCGTGAGAGAGGGCAAGAGACCCAGTACTTC.

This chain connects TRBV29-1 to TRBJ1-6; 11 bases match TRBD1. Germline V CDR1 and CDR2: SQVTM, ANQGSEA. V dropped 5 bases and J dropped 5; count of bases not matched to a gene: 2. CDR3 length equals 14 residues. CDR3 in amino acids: CSVRTGGDNSPLHF. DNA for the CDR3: TGCAGCGTTCGGACAGGGGGCGATAATTCACCCCTCCACTTT. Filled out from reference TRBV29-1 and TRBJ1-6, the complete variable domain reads SAVISQKPSRDICQRGTSLTIQCQVDSQVTMMFWYRQQPGQSLTLIATANQGSEATYESGFVIDKFPISRPNLTFSTLTVSNMSPEDSSIYLCSVRTGGDNSPLHFGNGTRLTVT.

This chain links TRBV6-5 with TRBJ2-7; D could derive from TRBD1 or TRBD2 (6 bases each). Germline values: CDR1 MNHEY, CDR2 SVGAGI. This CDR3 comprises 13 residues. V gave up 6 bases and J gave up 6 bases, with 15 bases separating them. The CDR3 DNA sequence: TGTGCCAGCAGACAGGGACTGTTCGGCGAGCAGTACTTC. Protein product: CASRQGLFGEQYF.

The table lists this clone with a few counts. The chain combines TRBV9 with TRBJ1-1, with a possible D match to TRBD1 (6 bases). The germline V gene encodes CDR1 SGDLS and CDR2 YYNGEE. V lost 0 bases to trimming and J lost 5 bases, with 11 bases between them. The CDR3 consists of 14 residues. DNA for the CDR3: TGTGCCAGCAGCGTAGGACCAGGGGAAACTGAAGCTTTCTTT. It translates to CASSVGPGETEAFF.

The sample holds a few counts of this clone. The CDR3 DNA reads as TGTGCCTGGAGTGTACGACTAGCGAACGAGCAGTACTTC. Its translation is CAWSVRLANEQYF. The rearrangement links TRBV30 to TRBJ2-7; 8 bases are shared with TRBD2. Trimming took 0 bases from V and 5 from J; bases not matched to a gene: 3. The length of the CDR3 is 13 residues. CDR1 is GTSNPN and CDR2 is SVGIG in the germline V gene (reference sequence). The full variable domain, completed using reference TRBV30 and TRBJ2-7, is SQTIHQWPATLVQPVGSPLSLECTVEGTSNPNLYWYRQAAGRGLQLLFYSVGIGQISSEVPQNLSASRPQDRQFILSSKKLLLSDSGFYLCAWSVRLANEQYFGPGTRLTVT.

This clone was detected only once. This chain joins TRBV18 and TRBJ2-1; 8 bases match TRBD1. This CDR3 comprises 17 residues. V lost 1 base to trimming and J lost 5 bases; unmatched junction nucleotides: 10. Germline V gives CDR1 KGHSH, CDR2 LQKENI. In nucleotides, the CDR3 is TGTGCCAGCTCACCACTTCGGACCGGGACAGGCGACAATGAGCAGTTCTTC. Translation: CASSPLRTGTGDNEQFF.

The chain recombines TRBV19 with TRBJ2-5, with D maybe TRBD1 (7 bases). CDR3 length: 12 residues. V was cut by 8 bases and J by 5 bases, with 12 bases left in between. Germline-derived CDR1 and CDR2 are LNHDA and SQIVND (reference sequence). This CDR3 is CASGSGGETQYF. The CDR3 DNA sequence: TGTGCCAGTGGCTCAGGGGGGGAGACCCAGTACTTC.

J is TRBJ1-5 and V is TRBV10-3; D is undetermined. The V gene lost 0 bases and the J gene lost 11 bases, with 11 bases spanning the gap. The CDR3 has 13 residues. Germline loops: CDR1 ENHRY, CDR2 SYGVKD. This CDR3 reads CAISESRDGAQHF. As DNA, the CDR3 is TGTGCCATCAGTGAGTCACGAGACGGGGCCCAGCATTTT.

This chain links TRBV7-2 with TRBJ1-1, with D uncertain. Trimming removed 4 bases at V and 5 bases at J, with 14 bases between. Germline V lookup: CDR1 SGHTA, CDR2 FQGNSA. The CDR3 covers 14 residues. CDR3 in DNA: TGTGCCAGCAGCTCCAGCCCGGGGAGGACTGAAGCTTTCTTT. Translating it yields CASSSSPGRTEAFF.

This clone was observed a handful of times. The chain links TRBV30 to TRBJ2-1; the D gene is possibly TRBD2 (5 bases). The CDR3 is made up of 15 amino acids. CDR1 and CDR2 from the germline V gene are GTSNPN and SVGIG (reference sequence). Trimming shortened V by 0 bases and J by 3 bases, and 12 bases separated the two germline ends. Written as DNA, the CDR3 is TGTGCCTGGAGTGTTAGCCGGACTGGCTACAATGAGCAGTTCTTC. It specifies CAWSVSRTGYNEQFF.

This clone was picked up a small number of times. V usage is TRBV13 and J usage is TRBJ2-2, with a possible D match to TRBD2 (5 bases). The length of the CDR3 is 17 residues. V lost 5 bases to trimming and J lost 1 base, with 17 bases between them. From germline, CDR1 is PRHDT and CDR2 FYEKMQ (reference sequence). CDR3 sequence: CASSARPASRNTGELFF. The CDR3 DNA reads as TGTGCCAGCAGCGCTCGACCGGCTAGCCGGAACACCGGGGAGCTGTTTTTT.

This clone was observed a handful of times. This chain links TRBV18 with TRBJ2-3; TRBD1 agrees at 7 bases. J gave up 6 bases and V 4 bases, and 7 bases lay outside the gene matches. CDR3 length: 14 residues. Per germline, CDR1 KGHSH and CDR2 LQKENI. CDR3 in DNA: TGTGCCAGCTCACAGGACAGGCCTAGTGATACGCAGTATTTT. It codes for CASSQDRPSDTQYF.

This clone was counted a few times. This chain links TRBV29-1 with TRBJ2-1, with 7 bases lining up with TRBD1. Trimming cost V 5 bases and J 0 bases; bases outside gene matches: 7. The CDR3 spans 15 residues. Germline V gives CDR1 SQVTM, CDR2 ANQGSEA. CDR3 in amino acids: CSVNPGQSSYNEQFF. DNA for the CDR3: TGCAGCGTTAACCCGGGACAGAGCTCCTACAATGAGCAGTTCTTC.

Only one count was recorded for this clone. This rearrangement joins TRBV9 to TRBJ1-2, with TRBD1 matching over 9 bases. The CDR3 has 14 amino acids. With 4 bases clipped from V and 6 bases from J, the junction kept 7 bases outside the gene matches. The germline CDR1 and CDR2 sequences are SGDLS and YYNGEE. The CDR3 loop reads CASSPGTGIHGYTF. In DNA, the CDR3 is TGTGCCAGCAGCCCCGGGACAGGGATCCATGGCTACACCTTC. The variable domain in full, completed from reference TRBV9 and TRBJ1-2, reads DSGVTQTPKHLITATGQRVTLRCSPRSGDLSVYWYQQSLDQGLQFLIQYYNGEERAKGNILERFSAQQFPDLHSELNLSSLELGDSALYFCASSPGTGIHGYTFGSGTRLTVV.

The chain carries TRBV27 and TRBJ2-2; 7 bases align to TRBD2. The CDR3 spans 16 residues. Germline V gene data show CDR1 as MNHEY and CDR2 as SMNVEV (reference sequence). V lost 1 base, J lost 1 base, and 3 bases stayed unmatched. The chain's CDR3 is CASSLLASGNTGELFF. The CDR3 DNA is TGTGCCAGCAGTTTATTAGCTAGCGGGAACACCGGGGAGCTGTTTTTT.

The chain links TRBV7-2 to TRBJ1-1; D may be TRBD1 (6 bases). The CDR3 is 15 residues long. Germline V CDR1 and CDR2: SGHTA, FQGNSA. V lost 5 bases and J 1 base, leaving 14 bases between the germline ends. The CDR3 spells CASSPLRGGNTEAFF. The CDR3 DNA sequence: TGTGCCAGCAGCCCTTTACGAGGGGGGAACACTGAAGCTTTCTTT. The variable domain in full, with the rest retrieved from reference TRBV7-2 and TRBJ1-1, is GAGVSQSPSNKVTEKGKDVELRCDPISGHTALYWYRQSLGQGLEFLIYFQGNSAPDKSGLPSDRFSAERTGGSVSTLTIQRTQQEDSAVYLCASSPLRGGNTEAFFGQGTRLTVV.

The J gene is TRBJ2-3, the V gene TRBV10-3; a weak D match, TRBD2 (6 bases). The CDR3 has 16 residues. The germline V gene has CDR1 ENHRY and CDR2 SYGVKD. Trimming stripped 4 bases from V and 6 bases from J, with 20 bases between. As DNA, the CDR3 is TGTGCCATCAGTGGACCCGGGAGCCCGGGTTCGGATACGCAGTATTTT. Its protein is CAISGPGSPGSDTQYF.

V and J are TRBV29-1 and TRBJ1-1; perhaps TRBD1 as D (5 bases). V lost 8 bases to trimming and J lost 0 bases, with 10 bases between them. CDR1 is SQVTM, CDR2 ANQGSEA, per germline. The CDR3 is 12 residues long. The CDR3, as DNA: TGCAGCTCTTTCAGGGTGAACACTGAAGCTTTCTTT. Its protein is CSSFRVNTEAFF. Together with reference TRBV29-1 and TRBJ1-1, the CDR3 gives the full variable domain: SAVISQKPSRDICQRGTSLTIQCQVDSQVTMMFWYRQQPGQSLTLIATANQGSEATYESGFVIDKFPISRPNLTFSTLTVSNMSPEDSSIYLCSSFRVNTEAFFGQGTRLTVV.

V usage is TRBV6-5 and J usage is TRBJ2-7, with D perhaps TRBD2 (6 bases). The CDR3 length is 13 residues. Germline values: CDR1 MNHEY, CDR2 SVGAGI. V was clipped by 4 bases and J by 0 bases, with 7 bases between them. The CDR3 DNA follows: TGTGCCAGCAGTTCGACTAGCTCCTACGAGCAGTACTTC. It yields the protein CASSSTSSYEQYF.

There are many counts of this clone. Here the CDR3 reads CASSPAAASGTYNEQFF. The CDR3, as DNA: TGTGCCAGCAGCCCCGCCGCCGCTAGCGGGACCTACAATGAGCAGTTCTTC. J is TRBJ2-1 and V is TRBV7-7, with 9 bases matching TRBD2. The CDR3 has 17 residues. V lost 5 bases, J lost 2 bases, and 10 bases stayed unmatched. CDR1 is SSHAT, CDR2 FNYEAQ, per germline (reference sequence).

The CDR3 here is CASSLSGTGDYGYTF. CDR3 bases: TGCGCCAGCAGCTTGTCGGGGACAGGTGACTATGGCTACACCTTC. The chain couples TRBV5-1 to TRBJ1-2; 8 bases align to TRBD1. After removal of 1 base from V and 3 bases from J, the junction contained 5 bases not matched to a gene. The CDR3 loop spans 15 amino acids. From germline, CDR1 is SGHRS and CDR2 YFSETQ.

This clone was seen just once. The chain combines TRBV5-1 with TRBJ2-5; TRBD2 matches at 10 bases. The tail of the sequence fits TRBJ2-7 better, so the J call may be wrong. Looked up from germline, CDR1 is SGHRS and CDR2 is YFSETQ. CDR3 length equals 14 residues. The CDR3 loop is CASGTTSGEYEQYF. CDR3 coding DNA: TGCGCCAGCGGCACTACTAGCGGGGAATACGAGCAGTACTTC.

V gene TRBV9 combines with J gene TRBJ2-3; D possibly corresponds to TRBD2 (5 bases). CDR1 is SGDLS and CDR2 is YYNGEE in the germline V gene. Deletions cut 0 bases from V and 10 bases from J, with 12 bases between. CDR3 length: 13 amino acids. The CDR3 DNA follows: TGTGCCAGCAGCGTAGCTATCGCCGGGGCGCAGTATTTT. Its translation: CASSVAIAGAQYF. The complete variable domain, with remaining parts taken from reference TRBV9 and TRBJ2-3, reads DSGVTQTPKHLITATGQRVTLRCSPRSGDLSVYWYQQSLDQGLQFLIQYYNGEERAKGNILERFSAQQFPDLHSELNLSSLELGDSALYFCASSVAIAGAQYFGPGTRLTVL.